These 25 T cell receptor beta chains were all obtained from the same sample, sequenced in a study of low-dose radiotherapy and immunotherapy resistance in tumors. Documented time point: after trial treatment. Documented treatment: LDRT plus nivolumab, ipilimumab, low-dose cyclophosphamide and aspirin (RACIN trial). Alpha- and beta-chain coverage of first-strand cDNA came from TRAV- and TRBV-specific primers. TCRs underwent roughly 20 PCR cycles of amplification with a constant-region primer and V-primer adapter. TCRdb passed the reads through MiXCR, listing each CDR3 protein once. The top ten hold about 9.2% of the sample, which has tens of thousands of distinct CDR3 sequences, 20% seen once. The sample was PBMCs, taken after low-dose radiotherapy plus immunotherapy. These receptors were taken from a female donor with ovarian cancer.

This clonotype has a handful of counts. A read error is the likely source, as a far larger clone sits one nucleotide away. This chain uses TRBV5-6 with TRBJ2-1; D might be TRBD1 (5 bases). Trimming cost V 0 bases and J 10 bases, with 17 bases left between them. Germline-derived CDR1 and CDR2 are SGHDT and YYEEEE. There are 15 residues in the CDR3. The CDR3 DNA reads TGTGCCAGCAGCTTGGTATTGACAGAGAAGTACGAGCAGTTCTTC. It translates to CASSLVLTEKYEQFF.

This clonotype was seen ten or more times. The rearrangement links TRBV25-1 to TRBJ2-7; 10 nucleotides match TRBD1. Trimming at V came to 3 bases and at J to 5 bases, leaving 22 bases not matched to a gene. In germline, CDR1 is MGHDK, CDR2 SYGVNS. This CDR3 is 20 amino acids long. This CDR3 is CASSDTADRGRKKGGDEQYF. The CDR3 bases are TGTGCCAGCAGTGATACCGCTGACAGGGGGCGCAAGAAGGGAGGCGACGAGCAGTACTTC.

This rearrangement joins TRBV27 to TRBJ1-1; D is undetermined. From germline, CDR1 is MNHEY and CDR2 SMNVEV (reference sequence). The CDR3 is 14 residues long. V lost 5 bases and J lost 4, with 14 bases in between. The CDR3 here is CASSPPFGGTEAFF. The CDR3 nucleotides are TGTGCCAGCAGTCCACCTTTTGGAGGCACTGAAGCTTTCTTT.

This clonotype has ten or more counts. This chain uses TRBV5-1 with TRBJ1-2; D gene ambiguous. V lost 0 bases to trimming and J lost 8 bases, with 11 bases between them. Germline assignment: CDR1 SGHRS and CDR2 YFSETQ. The CDR3 totals 13 residues. The CDR3 spells CASSLGPTGGYTF. The CDR3 nucleotides read TGCGCCAGCAGCTTGGGACCCACGGGCGGCTACACCTTC.

At least ten counts were recorded for this clonotype. V gene TRBV7-8 combines with J gene TRBJ1-5; D is possibly TRBD1 (5 bases). Deletions cut 5 bases from V and 1 base from J, with 12 bases between. This CDR3 region has 15 residues. CDR1 is SGHVS, CDR2 FQNEAQ, per germline. The DNA for the CDR3 is TGTGCCAGCAGCCCCCAAGAGGGGAGCAATCAGCCCCAGCATTTT. Its protein is CASSPQEGSNQPQHF.

A single count supports this clonotype. A read error is likely here: a far larger clone is one base away. The genes are TRBV26 and TRBJ2-7. TRBV26 is marked as a pseudogene. The CDR3 consists of 10 residues. The DNA of the CDR3 is TGTGCCAGCAGTCGCTACGATCAGTACTTC. Its protein is CASSRYDQYF.

The chain is built from TRBV5-1 and TRBJ1-3; 7 positions agree with TRBD1. This CDR3 has 17 residues. Unmatched junction bases numbered 12, after V lost 4 bases and J lost 2 bases. Germline CDR1 reads SGHRS; CDR2 reads YFSETQ. CDR3 amino acids: CASSQNVQGVTGNTIYF. As DNA, the CDR3 is TGCGCCAGCAGCCAAAACGTCCAGGGGGTCACTGGAAACACCATATATTTT.

This clonotype was seen ten or more times. For the CDR3, the DNA is TGTGCCAGCAGTTACTCGGGTTCAGGGGACGCAGGCGAGCAGTACTTC. Translation gives CASSYSGSGDAGEQYF. The chain employs TRBV6-5 and TRBJ2-7, with D tentatively TRBD1 (6 bases). This CDR3 has 16 residues. Germline CDR1 is MNHEY and CDR2 is SVGAGI. Trimming removed 0 bases at V and 6 bases at J, with 18 bases between.

By sample fraction, this clonotype is medium-sized. The chain joins TRBV28 to TRBJ2-1; 8 bases match TRBD1. Germline V gene sequence: CDR1 MDHEN, CDR2 SYDVKM. V was clipped by 7 bases and J by 2 bases; unmatched bases: 4. The CDR3 runs 14 residues. The CDR3 here is CASTDRGAYNEQFF. In DNA form, the CDR3 reads TGTGCCAGCACCGACAGGGGCGCCTACAATGAGCAGTTCTTC.

This clonotype occurred many times. The rearrangement joins TRBV7-2 to TRBJ1-1; D may be TRBD1 (6 bases). V dropped 1 base and J dropped 11 bases, with 20 bases sitting between them. This CDR3 contains 15 residues. Per the germline V gene, CDR1 is SGHTA and CDR2 is FQGNSA. The CDR3 DNA follows: TGTGCCAGCAGCTTAGTGTCAATTGGACAGATTCTCGCTTTCTTT. Residues: CASSLVSIGQILAFF.

This clonotype was detected many times. CDR3 DNA: TGCAGCGTTGAAGATCGCGAGAGTGGGGCCTACGAGCAGTACTTC. This codes for CSVEDRESGAYEQYF. The chain employs TRBV29-1 and TRBJ2-7; the D is unclear. Trimming took off 0 bases at V and 2 bases at J, with 14 bases between the two ends. CDR3 size: 15 residues. Germline lookup yields CDR1 SQVTM and CDR2 ANQGSEA.

This clonotype was recorded many times. The chain uses TRBV20-1 and TRBJ2-1; 9 bases are a match to TRBD1. From germline, CDR1 is DFQATT and CDR2 SNEGSKA (reference sequence). Losses at the gene ends were 4 bases for V and 8 bases for J; bases not matched to a gene: 9. There are 14 residues in the CDR3. The CDR3 protein is CSATSGQGNHEQFF. The CDR3 DNA reads as TGCAGTGCTACGTCGGGACAGGGTAACCATGAGCAGTTCTTC.

The sample holds many counts of this clonotype. The V gene is TRBV18, the J gene TRBJ1-6, with TRBD1 matching over 10 bases. This CDR3 is built from 15 residues. The V segment lost 3 bases and the J segment 7 bases; nucleotides outside the gene matches: 3. Germline CDR1 KGHSH, CDR2 LQKENI. The CDR3 DNA is TGTGCCAGCTCACCTCTGGGACAGGGGAATTCACCCCTCCACTTT. Encoded protein: CASSPLGQGNSPLHF.

The chain couples TRBV7-2 to TRBJ1-4, with 10 bases lining up with TRBD1. The V gene's germline CDR1 is SGHTA and CDR2 FQGNSA. After removal of 5 bases from V and 8 bases from J, the junction contained 5 bases not matched to a gene. This CDR3 is 14 amino acids long. This CDR3 is CASSLGQGKEKLFF. The CDR3 coding sequence is TGTGCCAGCAGCCTGGGACAGGGGAAGGAAAAACTGTTTTTT.

This clonotype came up many times. The chain employs TRBV4-1 and TRBJ1-4; D gene uncertain. The CDR3 covers 15 residues. Trimming cost V 2 bases and J 7 bases, with 14 bases left between them. Germline V gene data show CDR1 as MGHRA and CDR2 as YSYEKL. CDR3 coding DNA: TGCGCCAGCAGCCAATCGCGGGGATCGGGTGAAAAACTGTTTTTT. As protein: CASSQSRGSGEKLFF.

This clonotype was detected many times. One junction end disagrees with the germline gene, perhaps due to a read error. CDR3 sequence (DNA): TGTTCGGCGGTGGCCCCCTACGAGCAGTACTTC. It codes for CSAVAPYEQYF. V and J are TRBV29-1 and TRBJ2-7; D unclear. The CDR3 is 11 residues long. Germline V gene lookup returns CDR1 SQVTM and CDR2 ANQGSEA.

This clonotype was recorded many times. This chain uses TRBV3-1 with TRBJ2-2; D unresolved. Trimming pared 1 base from V and 7 bases from J, leaving 13 bases between. Per germline, CDR1 LGHDT and CDR2 YNNKEL (reference sequence). The CDR3 is made up of 15 amino acids. CDR3 in DNA: TGTGCCAGCAGCCAAGCGACCGGCATGGGCGGGGAGCTGTTTTTT. Residues: CASSQATGMGGELFF.

This clonotype has ten or more counts. The chain employs TRBV27 and TRBJ2-6; D is unclear. The germline V gene has CDR1 MNHEY and CDR2 SMNVEV (reference sequence). The CDR3 sequence is 15 residues long. The germline V and J ends were trimmed by 1 base and 0 bases, with 4 bases remaining between them. CDR3 amino acids: CASSLLGSGANVLTF. The CDR3 DNA reads TGTGCCAGCAGTTTATTGGGCTCTGGGGCCAACGTCCTGACTTTC. The full variable domain, its missing parts supplied by reference TRBV27 and TRBJ2-6, is EAQVTQNPRYLITVTGKKLTVTCSQNMNHEYMSWYRQDPGLGLRQIYYSMNVEVTDKGDVPEGYKVSRKEKRNFPLILESPSPNQTSLYFCASSLLGSGANVLTFGAGSRLTVL.

A remark on this clonotype: One junction end disagrees with the germline gene, perhaps due to a read error. This sequence joins TRBV5-4 and TRBJ2-7; a possible D gene is TRBD2 (6 bases). CDR1 SGHNT and CDR2 YYREEE come from the germline V gene (reference sequence). The length of the CDR3 is 15 residues. CDR3 nucleotides: TGTGCCAGCAGCTTGGGTGGAGGGTCCTCCAACGAGCAGTACTTC. This translates into CASSLGGGSSNEQYF. Full variable domain (rest looked up from reference TRBV5-4 and TRBJ2-7): ETGVTQSPTHLIKTRGQQVTLRCSSQSGHNTVSWYQQALGQGPQFIFQYYREEENGRGNFPPRFSGLQFPNYSSELNVNALELDDSALYLCASSLGGGSSNEQYFGPGTRLTVT.

As for this clonotype: A far larger clone is one base from this, pointing to a likely read error. The rearrangement links TRBV12-5 to TRBJ2-5, with unresolved D. TRBJ2-1 explains the end of the DNA better; the J call may be wrong. CDR1 LGHNT and CDR2 FRNRAP come from the germline V gene. The CDR3 is 12 residues long. In DNA, the CDR3 is TGTGCTAATGGTTTGGTACTCGATGAGCAGTTCTTC. Amino acid sequence: CANGLVLDEQFF.

This clonotype was seen more than once but under ten times. This probably arose from a read error, given a far larger clone one base away. This chain links TRBV20-1 with TRBJ2-7; 9 bases map to TRBD2. Unmatched junction bases numbered 10, after V lost 3 bases and J lost 7 bases. The CDR3 has 14 amino acids. From germline, CDR1 is DFQATT and CDR2 SNEGSKA (reference sequence). As DNA, the CDR3 is TGCAGTGCTAGCGGGACTAGCAGTTACAATGAGCAGTACTTC. Protein: CSASGTSSYNEQYF.

This clonotype was seen ten or more times. The chain combines TRBV20-1 with TRBJ2-4, with unresolved D. The V gene lost 5 bases and the J gene lost 0 bases, with 11 bases spanning the gap. This CDR3 is built from 14 residues. The germline V gene encodes CDR1 DFQATT and CDR2 SNEGSKA (reference sequence). The CDR3 protein is CSAHRALAKNIQYF. The CDR3 region has the DNA TGCAGTGCTCACCGGGCTCTAGCCAAAAACATTCAGTACTTC.

This clonotype has a handful of counts. V is TRBV5-1 and J is TRBJ2-7; TRBD1 might be the D (6 bases). The CDR3 runs to 13 residues. Trimming pared 7 bases from V and 4 bases from J, leaving 15 bases between. The germline gives CDR1 SGHRS, CDR2 YFSETQ. CDR3 nucleotide sequence: TGCGCCAGCCGACAGGAAGGGTTTTACGAGCAGTACTTC. It translates to CASRQEGFYEQYF.

This clonotype was counted many times. The chain links TRBV3-1 to TRBJ2-6; D unresolved. The CDR3 sequence is 15 residues long. Germline lookup yields CDR1 LGHDT and CDR2 YNNKEL (reference sequence). V gave up 3 bases and J gave up 0 bases, with 6 bases separating them. Here the CDR3 DNA reads TGTGCCAGCAGCCAGTACAACTCTGGGGCCAACGTCCTGACTTTC. As protein: CASSQYNSGANVLTF.

About this clonotype: This likely stems from a read error, as it lies one base from a far larger clone. This rearrangement joins TRBV2 to TRBJ2-1; D remains unclear. CDR1 SNHLY and CDR2 FYNNEI come from the germline V gene. V lost 5 bases, J lost 10 bases, and 36 bases lay in between. The length of the CDR3 is 20 residues. Here the CDR3 reads CASSLRVGMGQIKVFYEQFF. CDR3 nucleotides: TGTGCCAGCAGTTTACGGGTCGGTATGGGCCAGATTAAGGTTTTCTACGAGCAGTTCTTC.